Sequencing of this T cell receptor (beta chain) was carried out in a study of identical twins. Using its own MiXCR run on the 5' RACE reads, TCRdb lists one record per CDR3 protein. The table includes roughly 630,000 distinct CDR3 sequences, around 7.4% detected once. V lost 4 bases and J lost 4; bases outside the gene matches: 7. Germline lookup yields CDR1 LGHDT and CDR2 YNNKEL (reference sequence). The CDR3 extends over 15 amino acids. A further study also used this sample, focusing on yellow fever vaccine responses in identical twins.

The sample was PBMCs. The receptor was isolated from a woman between 18 and 30 years old in good health. The rearrangement joins TRBV3-1 to TRBJ1-1; 9 bases agree with TRBD1. The CDR3 DNA reads TGTGCCAGCAGCCTTACAGGGGGCTGGGGCACTGAAGCTTTCTTT. Its protein is CASSLTGGWGTEAFF.